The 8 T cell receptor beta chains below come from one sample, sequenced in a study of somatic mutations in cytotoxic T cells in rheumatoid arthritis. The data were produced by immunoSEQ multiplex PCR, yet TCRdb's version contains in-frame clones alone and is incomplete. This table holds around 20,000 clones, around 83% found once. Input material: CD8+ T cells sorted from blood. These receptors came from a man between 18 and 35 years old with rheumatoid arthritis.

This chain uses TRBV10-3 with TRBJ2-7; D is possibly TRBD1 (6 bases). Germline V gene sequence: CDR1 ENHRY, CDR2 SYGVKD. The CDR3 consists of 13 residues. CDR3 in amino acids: CATGNSGVYEQYF. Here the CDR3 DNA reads TGTGCTACAGGGAATTCTGGAGTCTACGAGCAGTACTTC.

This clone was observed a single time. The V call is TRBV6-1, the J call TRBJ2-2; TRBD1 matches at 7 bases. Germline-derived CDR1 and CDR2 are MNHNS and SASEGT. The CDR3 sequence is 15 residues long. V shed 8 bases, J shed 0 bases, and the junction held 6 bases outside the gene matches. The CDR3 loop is CASPTGNANTGELFF. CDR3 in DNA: TGTGCCAGCCCGACAGGGAACGCGAACACCGGGGAGCTGTTTTTT.

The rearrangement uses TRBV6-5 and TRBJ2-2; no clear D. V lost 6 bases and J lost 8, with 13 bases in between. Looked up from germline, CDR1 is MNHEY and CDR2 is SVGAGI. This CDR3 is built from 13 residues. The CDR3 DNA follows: TGTGCCAGCAGAGCAGGAACCTTTGGGGAGCTGTTTTTT. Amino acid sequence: CASRAGTFGELFF.

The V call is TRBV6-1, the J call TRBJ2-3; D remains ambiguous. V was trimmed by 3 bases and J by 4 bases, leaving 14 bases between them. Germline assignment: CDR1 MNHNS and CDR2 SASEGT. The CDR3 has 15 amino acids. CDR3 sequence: CASSEWPLGADTQYF. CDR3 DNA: TGTGCCAGCAGTGAGTGGCCCCTAGGCGCAGATACGCAGTATTTT.

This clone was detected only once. The CDR3 reads CASSDGTGGWYEQYF. CDR3 DNA: TGTGCCAGTAGTGATGGGACAGGGGGCTGGTACGAGCAGTACTTC. The V call is TRBV19, the J call TRBJ2-7, with 12 bases lining up with TRBD1. The CDR3 loop spans 15 amino acids. Trimming removed 5 bases from V and 4 bases from J; junction bases left unmatched: 6. CDR1 is LNHDA, CDR2 SQIVND, per germline (reference sequence).

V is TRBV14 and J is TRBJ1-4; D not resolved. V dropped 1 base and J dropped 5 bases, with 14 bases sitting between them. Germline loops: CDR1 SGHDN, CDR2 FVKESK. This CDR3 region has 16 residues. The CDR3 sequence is CASSQVGSLLNEKLFF. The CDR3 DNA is TGTGCCAGCAGCCAAGTTGGCTCCCTTCTAAATGAAAAACTGTTTTTT.

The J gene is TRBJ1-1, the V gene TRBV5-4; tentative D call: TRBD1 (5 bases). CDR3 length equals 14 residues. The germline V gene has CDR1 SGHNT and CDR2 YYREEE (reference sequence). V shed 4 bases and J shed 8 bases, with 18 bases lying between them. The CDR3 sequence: CASSRGDMAEEAFF. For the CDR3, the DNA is TGTGCCAGCAGCCGGGGCGACATGGCGGAAGAAGCTTTCTTT.

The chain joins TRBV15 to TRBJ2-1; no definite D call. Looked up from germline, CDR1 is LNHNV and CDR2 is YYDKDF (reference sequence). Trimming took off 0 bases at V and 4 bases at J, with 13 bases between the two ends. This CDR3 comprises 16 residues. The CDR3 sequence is CATSRETMAVYNEQFF. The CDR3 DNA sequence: TGTGCCACCAGCAGAGAAACGATGGCAGTGTACAATGAGCAGTTCTTC.